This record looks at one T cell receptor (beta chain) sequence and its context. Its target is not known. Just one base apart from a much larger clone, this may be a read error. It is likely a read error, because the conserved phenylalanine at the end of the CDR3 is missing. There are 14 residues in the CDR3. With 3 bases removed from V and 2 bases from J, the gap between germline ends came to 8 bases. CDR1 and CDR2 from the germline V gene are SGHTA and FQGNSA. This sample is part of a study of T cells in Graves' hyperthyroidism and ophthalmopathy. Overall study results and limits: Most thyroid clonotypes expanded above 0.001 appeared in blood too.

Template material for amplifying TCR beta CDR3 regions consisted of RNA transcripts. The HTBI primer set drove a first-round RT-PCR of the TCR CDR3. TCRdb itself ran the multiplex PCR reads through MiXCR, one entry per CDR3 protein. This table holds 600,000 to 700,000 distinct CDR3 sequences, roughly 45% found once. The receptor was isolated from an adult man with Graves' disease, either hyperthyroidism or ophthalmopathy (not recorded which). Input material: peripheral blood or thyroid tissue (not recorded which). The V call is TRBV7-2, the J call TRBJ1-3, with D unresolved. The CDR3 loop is CASSFSTAGNTIYL. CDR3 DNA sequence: TGTGCCAGCAGCTTTAGTACAGCTGGAAACACCATATATCTT.